The rows below give T cell receptor beta chains drawn from one sample of a study of cytomegalovirus exposure and HLA in healthy donors. Measured with immunoSEQ multiplex PCR; TCRdb has only the in-frame clones, and not every one. This table holds more than 110,000 clones, 60% to 85% found once. Sequencing was done on a sample of PBMCs. All receptors derive from a man younger than 45 in good health and CMV-seronegative. The CDR3 runs from the conserved cysteine through the conserved F or W. Each record gives: CDR3 DNA, CDR3 protein, clone size, D gene, J gene, V gene, CDR3 length. The D gene is left open where the match is weak. Only part of the rows carry a size: once, few, many, or a class if the clone is expanded.

cdr3_nt: TGTGCCTGGAGTTTTGGGGGGGGGAATGAGCAGTTCTTC; cdr3_aa: CAWSFGGGNEQFF; clone_size: -; d_call: TRBD2; j_call: TRBJ2-1; v_call: TRBV30; cdr3_length: 13
cdr3_nt: TGTGCCAGCACCCCAGGGGCCGAGGGTACTAATGAAAAACTGTTTTTT; cdr3_aa: CASTPGAEGTNEKLFF; clone_size: -; d_call: -; j_call: TRBJ1-4; v_call: TRBV7-9; cdr3_length: 16
cdr3_nt: TGCGCCAGCAGCCGCCAAGGGGGGGGCGAGGGTGAAAAACTGTTTTTT; cdr3_aa: CASSRQGGGEGEKLFF; clone_size: -; d_call: -; j_call: TRBJ1-4; v_call: TRBV4-1; cdr3_length: 16
cdr3_nt: TGCGCCAGCAGCTTGGCAAGGAACAGGGCGGAGACCCAGTACTTC; cdr3_aa: CASSLARNRAETQYF; clone_size: -; d_call: -; j_call: TRBJ2-5; v_call: TRBV5-1; cdr3_length: 15
cdr3_nt: TGTGCCAGTAGTATTGAGTCCACTGAAGCTTTCTTT; cdr3_aa: CASSIESTEAFF; clone_size: -; d_call: -; j_call: TRBJ1-1; v_call: TRBV19; cdr3_length: 12
cdr3_nt: TGTGCCAGCAGCTCCGGGACAGGGGGCAATGAGCAGTTCTTC; cdr3_aa: CASSSGTGGNEQFF; clone_size: -; d_call: TRBD1; j_call: TRBJ2-1; v_call: TRBV27; cdr3_length: 14
cdr3_nt: TGTGCCAGCACCGAACCAGGGGCCAAAAACATTCAGTACTTC; cdr3_aa: CASTEPGAKNIQYF; clone_size: -; d_call: -; j_call: TRBJ2-4; v_call: TRBV25-1; cdr3_length: 14
cdr3_nt: TGCACCAGCAGCCAAGGTTTTCTGCTGCGCTCTGGAAACACCATATATTTT; cdr3_aa: CTSSQGFLLRSGNTIYF; clone_size: -; d_call: -; j_call: TRBJ1-3; v_call: TRBV1; cdr3_length: 17
cdr3_nt: TGTGCCGGCAGTAACCGGGACAGGGGGCAGGGGCAGCCCCAGCATTTT; cdr3_aa: CAGSNRDRGQGQPQHF; clone_size: -; d_call: TRBD1; j_call: TRBJ1-5; v_call: TRBV6-6; cdr3_length: 16
cdr3_nt: TGTGCCAGCAGCTTAGGGGCAGGGGGCTGGCGCAATCAGCCCCAGCATTTT; cdr3_aa: CASSLGAGGWRNQPQHF; clone_size: -; d_call: TRBD1; j_call: TRBJ1-5; v_call: TRBV7-9; cdr3_length: 17
cdr3_nt: TGTGCCAGCAGCTATACAGGGAACCCTAATGAAAAACTGTTTTTT; cdr3_aa: CASSYTGNPNEKLFF; clone_size: -; d_call: -; j_call: TRBJ1-4; v_call: TRBV5-4; cdr3_length: 15
cdr3_nt: TGTGCCAGCAGCGGCCGGGACAGGGGTATTGAAGCTTTCTTT; cdr3_aa: CASSGRDRGIEAFF; clone_size: -; d_call: TRBD1; j_call: TRBJ1-1; v_call: TRBV9; cdr3_length: 14
cdr3_nt: TGTGCCAGCAGCCAGGGGAACAGTAATTCACCCCTCCACTTT; cdr3_aa: CASSQGNSNSPLHF; clone_size: few; d_call: -; j_call: TRBJ1-6; v_call: TRBV7-3; cdr3_length: 14
cdr3_nt: TGTGCCAGCAGCTTAGCTGGGACAGGGCCCTCCTACGAGCAGTACTTC; cdr3_aa: CASSLAGTGPSYEQYF; clone_size: -; d_call: TRBD1; j_call: TRBJ2-7; v_call: TRBV7-8; cdr3_length: 16
cdr3_nt: TGCGCCAGCAGCTTCGACTTGTACAATGAGCAGTTCTTC; cdr3_aa: CASSFDLYNEQFF; clone_size: few; d_call: -; j_call: TRBJ2-1; v_call: TRBV5-1; cdr3_length: 13
cdr3_nt: TGTGCCAGTAGGGGGGACAGGGAGAAGAGGTATGGCTACACCTTC; cdr3_aa: CASRGDREKRYGYTF; clone_size: few; d_call: TRBD1; j_call: TRBJ1-2; v_call: TRBV19; cdr3_length: 15
cdr3_nt: TGTGCCAGCAGCTTAGAGGGCCATACGCAGTATTTT; cdr3_aa: CASSLEGHTQYF; clone_size: once; d_call: -; j_call: TRBJ2-3; v_call: TRBV11-3; cdr3_length: 12
cdr3_nt: TGTGCCAGCAGTCAACAAGGGAGGGGAGCTTTCTTT; cdr3_aa: CASSQQGRGAFF; clone_size: -; d_call: -; j_call: TRBJ1-1; v_call: TRBV6-5; cdr3_length: 12
cdr3_nt: TGTGCCAGCAGCAGAAGGGGGCGGGGGGTTAGCACAGATACGCAGTATTTT; cdr3_aa: CASSRRGRGVSTDTQYF; clone_size: -; d_call: -; j_call: TRBJ2-3; v_call: TRBV7-2; cdr3_length: 17
cdr3_nt: TGTGCCACATCACAAACTATAGGTTGGGCTGAAGCTTTCTTT; cdr3_aa: CATSQTIGWAEAFF; clone_size: -; d_call: -; j_call: TRBJ1-1; v_call: TRBV6-5; cdr3_length: 14
cdr3_nt: TGTGCCAGCAGTTTAACCCCCAGGAACAATCAGCCCCAGCATTTT; cdr3_aa: CASSLTPRNNQPQHF; clone_size: -; d_call: -; j_call: TRBJ1-5; v_call: TRBV27; cdr3_length: 15
cdr3_nt: TGTGCCAGCAGCTTCAGACTAGCGGGGAGACAAGAGACCCAGTACTTC; cdr3_aa: CASSFRLAGRQETQYF; clone_size: -; d_call: TRBD2; j_call: TRBJ2-5; v_call: TRBV7-8; cdr3_length: 16
cdr3_nt: TGTGCTAGCAGCCACTGGGCAGCTTATTCCTACGAGCAGTACTTC; cdr3_aa: CASSHWAAYSYEQYF; clone_size: -; d_call: -; j_call: TRBJ2-7; v_call: TRBV7-7; cdr3_length: 15
cdr3_nt: TGTGCCAGCAGCCCAGGGACTAGCGGGGGTGAGCAGTTCTTC; cdr3_aa: CASSPGTSGGEQFF; clone_size: -; d_call: TRBD2; j_call: TRBJ2-1; v_call: TRBV11-2; cdr3_length: 14
cdr3_nt: TGTGCCAGCAGCGTAGAGGTTAGCGTAGGCACCGGGGAGCTGTTTTTT; cdr3_aa: CASSVEVSVGTGELFF; clone_size: -; d_call: -; j_call: TRBJ2-2; v_call: TRBV9; cdr3_length: 16